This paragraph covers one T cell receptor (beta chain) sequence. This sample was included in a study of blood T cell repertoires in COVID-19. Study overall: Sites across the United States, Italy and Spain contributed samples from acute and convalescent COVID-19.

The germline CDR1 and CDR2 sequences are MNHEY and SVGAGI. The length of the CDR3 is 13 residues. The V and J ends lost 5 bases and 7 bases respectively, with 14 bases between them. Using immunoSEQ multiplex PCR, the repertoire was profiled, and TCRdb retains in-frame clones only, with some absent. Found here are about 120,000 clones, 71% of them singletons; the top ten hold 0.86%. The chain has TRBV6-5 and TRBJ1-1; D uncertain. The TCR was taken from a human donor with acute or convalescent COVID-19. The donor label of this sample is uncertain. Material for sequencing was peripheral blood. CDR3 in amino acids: CASSPLLVGEAFF. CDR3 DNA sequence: TGTGCCAGCAGTCCCTTGCTCGTCGGTGAAGCTTTCTTT.